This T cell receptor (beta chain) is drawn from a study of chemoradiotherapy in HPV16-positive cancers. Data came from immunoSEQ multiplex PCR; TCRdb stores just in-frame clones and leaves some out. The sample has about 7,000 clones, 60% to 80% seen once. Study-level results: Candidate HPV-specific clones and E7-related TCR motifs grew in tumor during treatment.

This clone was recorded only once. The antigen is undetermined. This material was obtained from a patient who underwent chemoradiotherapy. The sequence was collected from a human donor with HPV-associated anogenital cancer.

The CDR3 reads CASSLEPGLEQYF. The CDR3 DNA reads TGTGCCAGCAGCTTAGAACCAGGGCTCGAGCAGTACTTC. The J gene is TRBJ2-7, the V gene TRBV11-2; a possible D gene is TRBD1 (5 bases). V dropped 0 bases and J dropped 6 bases, with 9 bases sitting between them. This CDR3 spans 13 amino acids. Looked up from germline, CDR1 is SGHAT and CDR2 is FQNNGV. Variable domain in full (rest from reference TRBV11-2 and TRBJ2-7): EAGVAQSPRYKIIEKRQSVAFWCNPISGHATLYWYQQILGQGPKLLIQFQNNGVVDDSQLPKDRFSAERLKGVDSTLKIQPAKLEDSAVYLCASSLEPGLEQYFGPGTRLTVT.